Sequencing of this T cell receptor (beta chain) was carried out in a study of blood T cells in healthy people across ages. Whole-study results and caveats: With naive T cell percentage, TCR beta diversity showed a strong correlation. Compared with aged donors, long-lived donors showed fewer expanded clones, suggesting selection.

The germline V gene has CDR1 LNHNV and CDR2 YYDKDF (reference sequence). Trimming removed 6 bases from V and 8 bases from J, with 25 bases in between. The CDR3 has 17 residues. Sample donors were healthy Caucasian individuals that came from Russia, aged roughly 6 to 100. A sample-barcoded 5' primer and a J-beta primer mix were used in a second PCR of about 6 to 12 cycles. Paired-end reads containing CDR3 totaled no fewer than 3 million for each sample. TCRdb redid the calling of the 5' RACE reads with MiXCR, one entry per CDR3 protein. The sample consists of 700,000 or so distinct CDR3 sequences, roughly 20% of them appearing once. The table lists this clonotype with a few counts. Its target is not known.

The sample comprised blood. The rearrangement links TRBV15 to TRBJ1-4; weak D call: TRBD1 (5 bases). The receptor was derived from a man in his 70s in good health. CDR3 region: CATRAQPRDPVSEKLFF. The CDR3 DNA reads as TGTGCCACCAGAGCCCAACCCCGGGACCCCGTTAGCGAAAAACTGTTTTTT.